Following are 26 T cell receptor beta chains from one sample sequenced in a study of tumor and adjacent non-tumor tissue in lung cancer. This sample's RNA came from whole unsorted tissue. More than 3 cm separated this lung sample from the edge of the tumor. Three rounds of nested PCR, following a modified ARM-PCR protocol, produced the TCRbeta library. One entry per CDR3 protein results from TCRdb running MiXCR on the multiplex PCR reads. Of about 98,000 distinct CDR3 sequences listed, more than 80% were seen once; the top ten hold 30%. The sequencing sample was made of distant non-tumor lung tissue. Receptor source: a man aged 55 to 70 with small cell lung cancer.

Notes on this clonotype: One junction end does not reproduce the germline sequence, and a read error may be involved. The chain recombines TRBV10-3 with TRBJ1-3; tentatively, D is TRBD1 (6 bases). Germline values: CDR1 ENHRY, CDR2 SYGVKD. CDR3 length: 15 residues. The CDR3 sequence: CAFSRGPSSGNTIYF. In nucleotides, the CDR3 is TGTGCCTTCAGCAGGGGACCCAGCTCTGGAAACACCATATATTTT.

This clonotype was picked up many times. V is TRBV6-2 or TRBV6-3 and J is TRBJ2-3, with 9 bases identical to TRBD2. Germline V gene data show CDR1 as MNHEY and CDR2 as SVGEGT. V was pared by 7 bases and J by 4 bases, with 3 bases of the junction left unmatched. CDR3 length equals 13 residues. The CDR3 is CASKAGGPDTQYF. CDR3 bases: TGTGCCAGCAAGGCGGGAGGGCCAGATACGCAGTATTTT.

Concerning this clonotype: Germline and junction disagree at one end, which may indicate a read error. The chain recombines TRBV5-6 with TRBJ2-6, with D unresolved. The CDR3 totals 16 residues. From germline, CDR1 is SGHDT and CDR2 YYEEEE. CDR3 region: CVSSLVGWTGANVLTF. The DNA of the CDR3 is TGTGTCAGCAGCTTGGTTGGATGGACTGGGGCCAACGTCCTGACTTTC.

In its sample, this clonotype was seen once. The junction does not match germline at one end; this may be a read error. This sequence joins TRBV20-1 and TRBJ1-1; 7 bases agree with TRBD1. Looked up from germline, CDR1 is DFQATT and CDR2 is SNEGSKA (reference sequence). This CDR3 region has 12 residues. In DNA form, the CDR3 reads TGCAGTGCTAGGGGACAGAACACTGAGGCTTTCTTT. Protein: CSARGQNTEAFF.

This clonotype was picked up a small number of times. The missing conserved phenylalanine or tryptophan at the end of this CDR3 makes a read error likely. It is unclear where the CDR3 begins or ends on the DNA, so no DNA is shown, and the CDR3 is as TCRdb lists it. The chain links TRBV4-2 to TRBJ2-2. The V gene's germline CDR1 is LGHNA and CDR2 YNFKEQ. The CDR3 adds up to 16 amino acids, both ends counted. The CDR3 loop is CASIQDLRANTGELFI.

Note on this clonotype: Here the CDR3 omits its conserved ending phenylalanine or tryptophan, so a read error is the likely source. The DNA is left out, because the CDR3 cannot be placed on it with certainty; the CDR3 is given as TCRdb lists it. V is TRBV6-5 and J is TRBJ1-5; TRBD1, as called in the table, went unchecked against the DNA. 17 amino acids form the CDR3, both terminal residues included. Germline lookup yields CDR1 MNHEY and CDR2 SVGAGI. CDR3 residues: CASSPRDGGYSNQPQDY.

About this clonotype itself: The CDR3 does not end in the conserved phenylalanine or tryptophan, so this is likely a read error. V gene TRBV12-3 or TRBV12-4 combines with J gene TRBJ2-6; D unclear. The CDR3 extends over 14 amino acids. The CDR3 reads CAGSLSSGVNVLTL. The CDR3 DNA reads as TGTGCCGGCAGTTTGTCCTCTGGGGTCAACGTCCTGACTTTA.

Comment on this clonotype: The junction differs from germline at one of its ends, possibly a read error. This rearrangement joins TRBV7-9 to TRBJ2-7; D gene ambiguous. Germline-derived CDR1 and CDR2 are SEHNR and FQNEAQ (reference sequence). CDR3 size: 13 residues. The CDR3 is CASSSLLGREQYF. The CDR3 DNA reads TGTGCCAGCAGCTCCCTCCTGGGCCGCGAGCAGTATTTC. The full variable domain, rest sourced from reference TRBV7-9 and TRBJ2-7, is DTGVSQNPRHKITKRGQNVTFRCDPISEHNRLYWYRQTLGQGPEFLTYFQNEAQLEKSRLLSDRFSAERPKGSFSTLEIQRTEQGDSAMYLCASSSLLGREQYFGPGTRLTVT.

As for this clonotype: At one of its ends the junction is not consistent with the germline gene, which may arise from a read error. The rearrangement uses TRBV12-3 or TRBV12-4 and TRBJ2-2; D is possibly TRBD1 (5 bases). This CDR3 is built from 15 residues. CDR3 loop: CTSSLRQGPTWELFF. The CDR3, as DNA: TGTACCAGCAGTTTACGCCAGGGCCCCACCTGGGAGCTGTTTTTT.

The V call is TRBV29-1, the J call TRBJ1-1; the D gene is possibly TRBD1 (5 bases). Germline V lookup: CDR1 SQVTM, CDR2 ANQGSEA. V was pared by 7 bases and J by 3 bases, with 15 bases between. CDR3 size: 13 residues. In DNA, the CDR3 is TGCAGCGCATGGGGCATCGTCGACACTGAAGCTTTCTTT. Its protein product is CSAWGIVDTEAFF.

Worth noting for this clonotype: The conserved phenylalanine or tryptophan is not found at the CDR3 terminus, so this likely reflects a read error. V usage is TRBV11-3 and J usage is TRBJ2-2; TRBD2 aligns across 8 bases. The CDR3 consists of 16 residues. V trimming: 1 base; J trimming: 13 bases; junction bases outside the gene matches: 14. Germline values: CDR1 SGHNT, CDR2 YENEEA. The CDR3 sequence is CASSLGSGVHTRGLFY. Here the CDR3 DNA reads TGTGCCAGCAGCTTAGGTAGCGGGGTCCACACCAGGGGGCTGTTTTAT.

For this clonotype: One end of the junction fails to match germline, which may point to a read error. The chain couples TRBV29-1 to TRBJ2-3, with 7 positions matching TRBD2. The CDR3 length is 17 residues. CDR1 and CDR2 (germline): SQVTM, ANQGSEA. CDR3 loop: CNVGGVPGSSGTDTQYF. The CDR3 DNA is TGCAACGTTGGGGGGGTTCCTGGGTCCTCTGGCACAGATACGCAGTATTTT.

As for this clonotype: Since the CDR3 does not end with the conserved phenylalanine or tryptophan, this likely comes from a read error. The chain uses TRBV11-3 and TRBJ2-5; 7 positions agree with TRBD2. Germline V gene sequence: CDR1 SGHNT, CDR2 YENEEA. The CDR3 is 13 residues long. The trim removed 8 bases at V and 2 bases at J, leaving 5 bases unmatched. CDR3 region: CASGEGLQETQYL. The CDR3, as DNA: TGTGCCAGCGGGGAGGGGCTGCAAGAGACCCAGTACTTG.

This chain joins TRBV11-2 and TRBJ2-1; D might be TRBD2 (5 bases). The CDR3 loop spans 16 amino acids. Trimming took 9 bases from V and 8 from J, leaving 26 bases between them. Germline loops: CDR1 SGHAT, CDR2 FQNNGV. CDR3 region: CASSRDGSTTLHEQFF. In DNA, the CDR3 is TGTGCCAGTAGCCGGGATGGTAGTACGACCCTCCATGAGCAGTTCTTC. The whole variable domain, remainder taken from reference TRBV11-2 and TRBJ2-1, is EAGVAQSPRYKIIEKRQSVAFWCNPISGHATLYWYQQILGQGPKLLIQFQNNGVVDDSQLPKDRFSAERLKGVDSTLKIQPAKLEDSAVYLCASSRDGSTTLHEQFFGPGTRLTVL.

On this clonotype: The CDR3 ends on some other residue instead of the conserved phenylalanine or tryptophan, so this is likely a read error. The DNA is left out, because the CDR3 cannot be placed on it with certainty; the CDR3 is given as TCRdb lists it. This chain's CDR3 is CDSSHSGNRNEQCL. The rearrangement joins TRBV4-2 to TRBJ2-7; TRBD2, the table's D call, lacks a check against the DNA. The CDR3 is 14 amino acids in total, end residues counted. CDR1 LGHNA and CDR2 YNFKEQ come from the germline V gene.

This sequence joins TRBV24-1 and TRBJ2-1, with 7 bases fitting TRBD1. The V gene end was trimmed by 6 bases and the J gene end by 3 bases; junction bases not matched to a gene: 7. Germline assignment: CDR1 KGHDR and CDR2 SFDVKD. This CDR3 is 15 amino acids long. In DNA, the CDR3 is TGTGCCACCAGTCCGAATGGACAGGACTACAATGAGCAGTTCTTC. Residues: CATSPNGQDYNEQFF.

This clonotype has just a few counts. One junction end disagrees with the germline gene, perhaps due to a read error. DNA of the CDR3: TGTGCCAGCGGTGAGCTAGCGGGAGATACGCAGTACTTT. This codes for CASGELAGDTQYF. The chain links TRBV12-3 or TRBV12-4 to TRBJ2-3; 10 nucleotides align to TRBD2. The CDR3 extends over 13 amino acids.

On this clonotype: Mismatch with germline at one junction end may stem from a read error. V and J are TRBV4-2 and TRBJ2-2, with TRBD2 matching 9 bases. This CDR3 has 15 residues. CDR1 is LGHNA and CDR2 is YNFKEQ in the germline V gene. This CDR3 is CASKVAGDDGGELFF. CDR3 nucleotide sequence: TGTGCCAGCAAAGTAGCGGGGGATGATGGCGGGGAACTGTTTTTT.

This clonotype was counted a single time. A read error may produce the germline difference seen at one junction end. This chain uses TRBV12-3 or TRBV12-4 with TRBJ1-5; maybe TRBD1 (6 bases). The CDR3 is made up of 18 amino acids. CDR3 amino acids: CASSFSDRVRCSNQPQHF. CDR3 coding DNA: TGCGCCAGCAGTTTCTCGGACAGAGTCCGGTGTAGCAATCAGCCCCAGCATTTT.

Concerning this clonotype itself: A junction boundary mismatches the germline segment, possibly from a read error. The V call is TRBV13, the J call TRBJ1-6; D unresolved. Looked up from germline, CDR1 is PRHDT and CDR2 is FYEKMQ (reference sequence). The CDR3 has 17 amino acids. CDR3 nucleotide sequence: TGTGCCGGCAGCCAAAACGACGGAAGCCCCTATAATTCACTCCTCCACTTT. Its protein is CAGSQNDGSPYNSLLHF.

The chain recombines TRBV29-1 with TRBJ1-1; perhaps TRBD1 as D (5 bases). Germline V gene lookup returns CDR1 SQVTM and CDR2 ANQGSEA. V lost 5 bases to trimming and J lost 3 bases, with 16 bases between them. The CDR3 totals 14 residues. CDR3 in DNA: TGCAGCGTTTCTACAGGATCATGGCACACTGAAGCTTTCTTT. Translation gives CSVSTGSWHTEAFF.

Details on this clonotype: The junction does not match germline at one end; this may be a read error. The gene calls are TRBV5-5 and TRBJ2-2; 7 nucleotides agree with TRBD2. Germline V lookup: CDR1 SGHKS, CDR2 YYEKEE (reference sequence). This CDR3 contains 16 residues. CDR3 nucleotides: TGTGCCATCACCAATCGGGGGGACGGTGACACCGGGGAGCTGTTATTT. Translation gives CAITNRGDGDTGELLF.

This clonotype has a count of ten or more. V is TRBV6-5 and J is TRBJ1-2; no clear D gene. The CDR3 runs to 12 residues. Germline V CDR1 and CDR2: MNHEY, SVGAGI. V lost 2 bases, J lost 7 bases, and 8 bases lay in between. The CDR3 sequence: CASSYLGGGYTF. The CDR3 DNA reads as TGTGCCAGCAGTTACCTGGGCGGTGGCTACACCTTC.

Comment on this clonotype: A much more abundant neighbour one base away suggests this may be a read error. This sequence joins TRBV5-4 and TRBJ2-3; 8 bases agree with TRBD2. Germline V lookup: CDR1 SGHNT, CDR2 YYREEE (reference sequence). The CDR3 length is 16 residues. CDR3 protein: CVSTPTSSGSTDTQYF. CDR3 in DNA: TGTGTCAGCACCCCGACCTCTAGCGGGAGCACAGATACGCAGTATTTT. The full variable domain, rest sourced from reference TRBV5-4 and TRBJ2-3, is ETGVTQSPTHLIKTRGQQVTLRCSSQSGHNTVSWYQQALGQGPQFIFQYYREEENGRGNFPPRFSGLQFPNYSSELNVNALELDDSALYLCVSTPTSSGSTDTQYFGPGTRLTVL.

The CDR3, as DNA: TGTGCCAGCAGTTTGGTGGTAGGAGTTAGCTACACCTTC. As protein: CASSLVVGVSYTF. The chain links TRBV12-3 or TRBV12-4 to TRBJ1-2; D uncertain. The CDR3 covers 13 residues. With 3 bases removed from V and 9 bases from J, the gap between germline ends came to 14 bases.

J is TRBJ2-3 and V is TRBV4-2; D possibly uses TRBD1 or TRBD2 (6 bases each). V lost 6 bases to trimming and J lost 3 bases, with 19 bases between them. The CDR3 spans 16 residues. Germline V CDR1 and CDR2: LGHNA, YNFKEQ. As DNA, the CDR3 is TGTGCCAGCAGTCGTCGAGGGGGGCCGAGTACAGATACGCAGTATTTT. Protein product: CASSRRGGPSTDTQYF.